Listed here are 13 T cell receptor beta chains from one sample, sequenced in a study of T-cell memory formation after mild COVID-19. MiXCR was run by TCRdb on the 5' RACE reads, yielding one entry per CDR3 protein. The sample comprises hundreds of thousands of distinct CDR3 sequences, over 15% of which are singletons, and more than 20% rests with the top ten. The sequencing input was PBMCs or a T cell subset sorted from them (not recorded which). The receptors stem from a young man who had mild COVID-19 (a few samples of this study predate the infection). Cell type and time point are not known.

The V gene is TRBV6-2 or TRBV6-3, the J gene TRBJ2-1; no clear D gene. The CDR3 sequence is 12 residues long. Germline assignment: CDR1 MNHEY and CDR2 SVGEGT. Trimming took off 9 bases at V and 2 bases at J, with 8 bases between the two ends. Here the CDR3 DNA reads TGTGCCAGTTCTATTCCCTACAATGAGCAGTTCTTC. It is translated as CASSIPYNEQFF.

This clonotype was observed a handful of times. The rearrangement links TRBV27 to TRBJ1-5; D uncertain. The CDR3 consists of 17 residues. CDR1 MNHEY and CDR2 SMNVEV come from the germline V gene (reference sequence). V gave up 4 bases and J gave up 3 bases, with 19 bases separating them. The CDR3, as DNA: TGTGCCAGCAGTTCTAATGCCAGGCCGACTTCCAATCAGCCCCAGCATTTT. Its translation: CASSSNARPTSNQPQHF.

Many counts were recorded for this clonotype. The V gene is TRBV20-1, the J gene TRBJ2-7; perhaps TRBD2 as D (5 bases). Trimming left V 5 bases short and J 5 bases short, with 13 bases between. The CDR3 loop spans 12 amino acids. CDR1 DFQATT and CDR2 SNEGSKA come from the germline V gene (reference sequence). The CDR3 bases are TGCAGTGCTCAACCCTCCGGGAACGAGCAGTACTTC. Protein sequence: CSAQPSGNEQYF.

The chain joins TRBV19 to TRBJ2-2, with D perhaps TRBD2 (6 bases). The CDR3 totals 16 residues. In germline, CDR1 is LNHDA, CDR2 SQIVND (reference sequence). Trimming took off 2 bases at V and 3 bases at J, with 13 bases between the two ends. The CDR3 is CASSIRSGRYTGELFF. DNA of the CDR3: TGTGCCAGTAGTATACGTTCAGGGAGGTACACCGGGGAGCTGTTTTTT.

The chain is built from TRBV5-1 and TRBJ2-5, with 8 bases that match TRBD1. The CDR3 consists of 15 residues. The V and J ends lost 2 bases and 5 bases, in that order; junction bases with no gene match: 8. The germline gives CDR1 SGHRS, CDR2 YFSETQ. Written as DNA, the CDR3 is TGCGCCAGCAGCTTTCTCGACAGGGGAAGGGAGACCCAGTACTTC. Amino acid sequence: CASSFLDRGRETQYF.

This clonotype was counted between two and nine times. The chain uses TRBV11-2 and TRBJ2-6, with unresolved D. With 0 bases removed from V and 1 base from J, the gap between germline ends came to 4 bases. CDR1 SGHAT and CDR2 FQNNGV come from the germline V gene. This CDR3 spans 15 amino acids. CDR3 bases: TGTGCCAGCAGCTTAGATGTGTCTGGGGCCAACGTCCTGACTTTC. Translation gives CASSLDVSGANVLTF.

CDR3 sequence reads: CASSFLNRYNEQFF. For the CDR3, the DNA is TGTGCCAGCAGCTTCCTCAACCGATACAATGAGCAGTTCTTC. The chain employs TRBV11-2 and TRBJ2-1; the D is unclear. Trimming left V 3 bases short and J 4 bases short, with 10 bases between. This CDR3 spans 14 amino acids. The germline gives CDR1 SGHAT, CDR2 FQNNGV.

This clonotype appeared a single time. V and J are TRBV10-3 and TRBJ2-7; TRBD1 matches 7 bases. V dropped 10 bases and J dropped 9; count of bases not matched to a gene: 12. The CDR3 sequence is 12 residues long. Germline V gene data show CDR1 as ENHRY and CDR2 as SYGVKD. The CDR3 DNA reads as TGTGCCACAGGGTGGACAGGTAGTGTGCAGTACGTC. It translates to CATGWTGSVQYV.

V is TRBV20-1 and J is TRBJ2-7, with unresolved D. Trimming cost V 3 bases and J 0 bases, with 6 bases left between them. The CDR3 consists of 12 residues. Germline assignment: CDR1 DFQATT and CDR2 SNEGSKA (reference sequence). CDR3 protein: CSARFFSYEQYF. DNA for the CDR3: TGCAGTGCTAGGTTCTTCTCCTACGAGCAGTACTTC.

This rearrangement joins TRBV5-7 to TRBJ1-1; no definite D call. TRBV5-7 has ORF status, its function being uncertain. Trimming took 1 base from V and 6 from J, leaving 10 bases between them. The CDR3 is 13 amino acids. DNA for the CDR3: TGTGCCAGCAGCTTGCTGAGGGATCCTGAAGCTTTCTTT. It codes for CASSLLRDPEAFF.

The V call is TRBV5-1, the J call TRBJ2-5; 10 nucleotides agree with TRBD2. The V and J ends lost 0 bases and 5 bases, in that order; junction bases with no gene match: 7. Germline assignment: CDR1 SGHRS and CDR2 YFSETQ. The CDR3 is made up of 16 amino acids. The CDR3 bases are TGCGCCAGCAGCTTGGGATCTAGCGGGGGTATGGAGACCCAGTACTTC. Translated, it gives CASSLGSSGGMETQYF.

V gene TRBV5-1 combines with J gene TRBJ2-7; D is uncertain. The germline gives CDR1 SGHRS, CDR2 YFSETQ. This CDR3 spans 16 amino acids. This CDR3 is CVTSTSWIKVPYEQYF. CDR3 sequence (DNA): TGCGTCACTTCAACCAGCTGGATCAAGGTTCCCTACGAGCAGTACTTC.

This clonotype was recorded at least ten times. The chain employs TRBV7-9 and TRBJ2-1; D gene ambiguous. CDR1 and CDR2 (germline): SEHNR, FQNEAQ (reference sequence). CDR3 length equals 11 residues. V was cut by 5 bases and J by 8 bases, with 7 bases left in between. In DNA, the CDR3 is TGTGCCAGCAGCGATCCTTATGAGCAGTTCTTC. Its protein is CASSDPYEQFF.